Presented here are 25 T cell receptor beta chains from one specimen sequenced in a study of T cell changes during pregnancy in multiple sclerosis. Assay used: immunoSEQ multiplex PCR; TCRdb lists only in-frame clones, some missing. The table lists around 56,000 clones, approximately 90% of them singletons, with 2.5% to 3% in the top ten. The sequencing here drew on peripheral blood, taken in the third trimester of pregnancy. These receptors were taken from a female donor in good health, enrolled as a control in a pregnancy study.

The CDR3 here is CASSLVGTPNTGELFF. Written as DNA, the CDR3 is TGTGCCAGTAGCTTAGTTGGGACTCCGAACACCGGGGAGCTGTTTTTT. The chain carries TRBV19 and TRBJ2-2; D may be TRBD2 (6 bases). V gave up 6 bases and J gave up 0 bases, with 14 bases separating them. The CDR3 length is 16 residues. Germline CDR1 and CDR2: LNHDA and SQIVND (reference sequence).

This clone has just a few counts. The chain uses TRBV2 and TRBJ2-1; 14 bases line up with TRBD2. The CDR3 contains 16 residues. V shed 6 bases and J 1 base; nucleotides not matched to a gene: 2. Per germline, CDR1 SNHLY and CDR2 FYNNEI. The DNA for the CDR3 is TGTGCCAGCAGGGGACTAGCGGGAGAGTCCTACAATGAGCAGTTCTTC. It is translated as CASRGLAGESYNEQFF.

The rearrangement links TRBV5-1 to TRBJ2-2; the D gene is possibly TRBD2 (6 bases). The germline V and J ends were trimmed by 5 bases and 3 bases, with 14 bases remaining between them. This CDR3 spans 15 amino acids. Germline assignment: CDR1 SGHRS and CDR2 YFSETQ. Here the CDR3 DNA reads TGCGCCAGCAGGGAGGGCAGCCTCTACACCGGGGAGCTGTTTTTT. Translating gives CASREGSLYTGELFF. Full variable domain (outside the CDR3, taken from reference TRBV5-1 and TRBJ2-2): KAGVTQTPRYLIKTRGQQVTLSCSPISGHRSVSWYQQTPGQGLQFLFEYFSETQRNKGNFPGRFSGRQFSNSRSEMNVSTLELGDSALYLCASREGSLYTGELFFGEGSRLTVL.

The rearrangement joins TRBV4-3 to TRBJ2-2; TRBD1 agrees at 10 bases. This CDR3 is built from 14 residues. CDR1 and CDR2 (germline): LGHNA, YSLEER. Trimming at V came to 4 bases and at J to 6 bases, leaving 2 bases not matched to a gene. CDR3 amino acids: CASSPTGGPGELFF. The CDR3 nucleotides are TGCGCCAGCAGCCCGACAGGGGGCCCCGGGGAGCTGTTTTTT.

This chain joins TRBV19 and TRBJ2-4, with D hard to call. The germline V and J ends were trimmed by 3 bases and 15 bases, with 18 bases remaining between them. The CDR3 has 13 amino acids. The V gene's germline CDR1 is LNHDA and CDR2 SQIVND (reference sequence). The CDR3 DNA sequence: TGTGCCAGTAGTATCGATTCCGGTCAGGTGCGGTACTTC. This encodes CASSIDSGQVRYF.

This chain joins TRBV11-2 and TRBJ2-5; the D gene is possibly TRBD2 (5 bases). V lost 3 bases and J 7 bases, leaving 9 bases between the germline ends. CDR3 length: 12 amino acids. Looked up from germline, CDR1 is SGHAT and CDR2 is FQNNGV. The CDR3 is CASSFLEGTQYF. The CDR3 coding sequence is TGTGCCAGCAGCTTTCTTGAGGGGACCCAGTACTTC.

Turning to this clone: At one boundary the junction diverges from the germline segment, which might be a read error. The gene calls are TRBV10-2 and TRBJ1-1; D remains ambiguous. This CDR3 has 12 residues. In germline, CDR1 is WSHSY, CDR2 SAAADI. CDR3 in amino acids: CATGAGNTETFF. The CDR3, as DNA: TGCGCCACCGGTGCGGGGAACACTGAAACTTTCTTT.

This CDR3 is CASSYSNRETEAFF. As DNA, the CDR3 is TGTGCCAGCAGTTACTCGAACAGGGAAACTGAAGCTTTCTTT. The V and J genes are TRBV6-6 and TRBJ1-1, with D possibly TRBD1 on 6 matching bases. Germline V gene data show CDR1 as MNHNY and CDR2 as SVGAGI (reference sequence). This CDR3 is 14 amino acids long. The ends were cut back, 0 bases at V and 5 bases at J, with 10 bases in the middle.

The genes are TRBV30 and TRBJ2-7; 7 nucleotides line up with TRBD2. This CDR3 comprises 18 residues. CDR1 is GTSNPN, CDR2 SVGIG, per germline (reference sequence). Unmatched junction bases numbered 14, after V lost 0 bases and J lost 0 bases. CDR3: CAWSVQGRGSPSSYEQYF. The CDR3 region has the DNA TGTGCCTGGAGTGTACAAGGGCGGGGGTCTCCGAGCTCCTACGAGCAGTACTTC.

This clone was seen a few times. A junction boundary mismatches the germline segment, possibly from a read error. V and J are TRBV7-7 and TRBJ2-1; D remains ambiguous. The germline V gene encodes CDR1 SSHAT and CDR2 FNYEAQ (reference sequence). CDR3 size: 15 residues. The CDR3 DNA follows: TGTGCTAGCAGCTTAGGCCCCAGCTCCTACAATGAGCAGTTCTTC. Protein product: CASSLGPSSYNEQFF.

There are a few counts of this clone. The CDR3 DNA is TGTGCCAGCGCGGGGGTCCCCTACGAGCAGTACTTC. It specifies CASAGVPYEQYF. The chain couples TRBV14 to TRBJ2-7; 7 bases match TRBD2. CDR3 length: 12 residues. The ends lost 8 bases at V and 2 bases at J; junction bases unmatched: 3. Germline V gene lookup returns CDR1 SGHDN and CDR2 FVKESK.

This clone was seen just once. The chain couples TRBV7-6 to TRBJ2-2; a possible D gene is TRBD1 (6 bases). Germline values: CDR1 SGHVS, CDR2 FNYEAQ. The CDR3 contains 14 residues. The V and J ends lost 5 bases and 1 base respectively, with 8 bases between them. The CDR3 protein is CASSPTGNTGELFF. As DNA, the CDR3 is TGTGCCAGCAGCCCGACAGGGAACACCGGGGAGCTGTTTTTT.

The chain combines TRBV7-9 with TRBJ1-2; 9 bases match TRBD1. CDR1 is SEHNR, CDR2 FQNEAQ, per germline (reference sequence). The CDR3 runs to 13 residues. V trimming: 5 bases; J trimming: 5 bases; junction bases outside the gene matches: 3. The CDR3 is CASSDGTGYGYTF. In nucleotides, the CDR3 is TGTGCCAGCAGCGACGGGACAGGGTATGGCTACACCTTC.

CDR3 bases: TGTGCCAGCAGCTTGGGCGGGGGCGGGGAAGAGCAGTTCTTC. It specifies CASSLGGGGEEQFF. This chain connects TRBV5-4 to TRBJ2-1, with TRBD2 as a possible D gene (7 bases). The CDR3 is made up of 14 amino acids. Germline CDR1 is SGHNT and CDR2 is YYREEE (reference sequence). V was clipped by 0 bases and J by 10 bases, with 14 bases between them.

This chain uses TRBV5-4 with TRBJ2-3; D call uncertain. V gave up 1 base and J gave up 2 bases, with 8 bases separating them. This CDR3 has 14 amino acids. Germline V CDR1 and CDR2: SGHNT, YYREEE (reference sequence). The DNA of the CDR3 is TGTGCCAGCAGCTTGTACAGCCCCACAGATACGCAGTATTTT. Its protein product is CASSLYSPTDTQYF.

The V gene is TRBV7-9, the J gene TRBJ1-2, with unresolved D. The CDR3 length is 14 residues. The germline gives CDR1 SEHNR, CDR2 FQNEAQ (reference sequence). Trimming stripped 2 bases from V and 4 bases from J, with 11 bases between. DNA of the CDR3: TGTGCCAGCAGCTTATCCTACAGCAGCTATGGCTACACCTTC. It specifies CASSLSYSSYGYTF.

This clone was observed once. The chain has TRBV7-2 and TRBJ2-1; 7 nucleotides align to TRBD2. CDR3 length: 16 residues. Trimming removed 4 bases from V and 5 bases from J; junction bases left unmatched: 11. The germline V gene encodes CDR1 SGHTA and CDR2 FQGNSA. CDR3 residues: CASSSTRLAPNNEQFF. Here the CDR3 DNA reads TGTGCCAGCAGCTCTACTCGACTAGCCCCAAACAATGAGCAGTTCTTC.

V and J are TRBV7-8 and TRBJ1-5; D unresolved. CDR1 and CDR2 from the germline V gene are SGHVS and FQNEAQ. CDR3 length: 14 residues. Trimming shortened V by 2 bases and J by 3 bases, and 8 bases separated the two germline ends. In nucleotides, the CDR3 is TGTGCCAGCAGCTTACGGGAAAACAATCAGCCCCAGCATTTT. Protein product: CASSLRENNQPQHF.

The chain uses TRBV5-8 and TRBJ2-1, with a tentative D call TRBD1 (5 bases). V gave up 0 bases and J gave up 0 bases, with 7 bases separating them. CDR1 and CDR2 (germline): SGHTS, YDEGEE. This CDR3 contains 15 residues. Here the CDR3 DNA reads TGTGCCAGCAGCTTGGGGACATTCTCCTACAATGAGCAGTTCTTC. Translating gives CASSLGTFSYNEQFF.

The chain combines TRBV25-1 with TRBJ1-1; D unresolved. The V end lost 1 base, the J end lost 0 bases, and 9 bases lay between the germline ends. The germline gives CDR1 MGHDK, CDR2 SYGVNS. There are 15 residues in the CDR3. Here the CDR3 reads CASSESGAMNTEAFF. DNA of the CDR3: TGTGCCAGCAGTGAATCCGGAGCTATGAACACTGAAGCTTTCTTT.

CDR3 residues: CASRPGQGFYEQYF. Written as DNA, the CDR3 is TGTGCCAGCAGGCCGGGACAGGGGTTCTACGAGCAGTACTTC. The chain has TRBV27 and TRBJ2-7, with 10 bases matching TRBD1. The V and J ends lost 6 bases and 3 bases, in that order; junction bases with no gene match: 5. Germline CDR1 is MNHEY and CDR2 is SMNVEV (reference sequence). This CDR3 has 14 residues.

This chain uses TRBV6-1 with TRBJ2-7, with D possibly being TRBD2 (6 bases). CDR3 length: 16 amino acids. Germline V gene sequence: CDR1 MNHNS, CDR2 SASEGT. Trimming left V 1 base short and J 3 bases short, with 16 bases between. CDR3 DNA: TGTGCCAGCAGTGAAGTACCTAGCGACCGTGGCTACGAGCAGTACTTC. Amino acid sequence: CASSEVPSDRGYEQYF.

The V gene is TRBV4-1, the J gene TRBJ2-7; a weak D match, TRBD1 (5 bases). The V end lost 0 bases, the J end lost 4 bases, and 19 bases lay between the germline ends. The CDR3 contains 17 residues. Germline V gene sequence: CDR1 MGHRA, CDR2 YSYEKL. The CDR3 DNA reads as TGCGCCAGCAGCCAAGATGGTAAGGGGCGGAGCCTTTACGAGCAGTACTTC. Its translation is CASSQDGKGRSLYEQYF.

The gene calls are TRBV5-1 and TRBJ2-1, with D possibly being TRBD1 (6 bases). V gave up 0 bases and J gave up 0 bases, with 7 bases separating them. Germline-derived CDR1 and CDR2 are SGHRS and YFSETQ. CDR3 length equals 15 residues. The CDR3 DNA reads as TGCGCCAGCAGCTTGGACAGGGACTCCTACAATGAGCAGTTCTTC. Translation gives CASSLDRDSYNEQFF.

This clone appeared once. The chain employs TRBV14 and TRBJ1-1, with D possibly TRBD1 on 6 matching bases. Germline V lookup: CDR1 SGHDN, CDR2 FVKESK. The CDR3 extends over 17 amino acids. The V end lost 0 bases, the J end lost 4 bases, and 18 bases lay between the germline ends. This CDR3 is CASSQDLGAVPSTEAFF. CDR3 sequence (DNA): TGTGCCAGCAGCCAAGATTTGGGGGCAGTCCCATCCACTGAAGCTTTCTTT.